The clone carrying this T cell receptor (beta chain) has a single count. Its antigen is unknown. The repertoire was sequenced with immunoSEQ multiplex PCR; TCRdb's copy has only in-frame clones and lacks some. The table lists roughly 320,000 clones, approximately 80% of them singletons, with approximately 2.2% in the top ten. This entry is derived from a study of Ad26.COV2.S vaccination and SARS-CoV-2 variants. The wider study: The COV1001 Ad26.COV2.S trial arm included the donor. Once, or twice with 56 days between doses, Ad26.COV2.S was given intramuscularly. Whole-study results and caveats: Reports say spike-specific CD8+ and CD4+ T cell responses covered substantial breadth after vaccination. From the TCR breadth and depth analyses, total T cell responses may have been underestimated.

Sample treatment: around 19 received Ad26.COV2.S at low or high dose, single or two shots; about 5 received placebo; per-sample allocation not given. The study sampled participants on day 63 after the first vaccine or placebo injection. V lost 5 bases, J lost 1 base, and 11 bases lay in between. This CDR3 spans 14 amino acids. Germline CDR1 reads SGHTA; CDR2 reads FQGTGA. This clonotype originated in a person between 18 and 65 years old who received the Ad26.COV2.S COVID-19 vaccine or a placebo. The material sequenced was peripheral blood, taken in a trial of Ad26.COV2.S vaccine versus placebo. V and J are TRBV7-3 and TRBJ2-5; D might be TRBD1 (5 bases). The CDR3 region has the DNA TGTGCCAGCAGCCTTCAGGGTGGCCAAGAGACCCAGTACTTC. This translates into CASSLQGGQETQYF.